The 15 T cell receptor beta chains given below trace back to one sample, sequenced in a study of shared clonotypes between healthy human individuals. Sequencing used immunoSEQ multiplex PCR; TCRdb keeps in-frame clones, though not all of them. The sample yields about half a million clones, 81% seen once. Specimen: PBMCs. The receptor set was obtained from a woman aged 40 to 50 in good health. Some clones in this sample may be carry-over from other donors' samples.

A word on this clone: The likely explanation is a read error, given a far larger clone one base away. The final CDR3 position lacks the conserved phenylalanine or tryptophan, pointing to a likely read error. The same CDR3 arises from other DNA sequences in this sample as well. V gene TRBV29-1 combines with J gene TRBJ2-7; 12 bases match TRBD2. Germline V gives CDR1 SQVTM, CDR2 ANQGSEA. The CDR3 is made up of 13 amino acids. J lost 3 bases, V lost 4 bases, and 1 base had no gene match. The CDR3: CSVAGLAGYEQYL. The CDR3 bases are TGCAGCGTTGCGGGACTAGCGGGCTACGAGCAGTACTTA.

This chain uses TRBV28 with TRBJ2-7; no firm D call. V lost 8 bases and J lost 2, with 13 bases in between. The CDR3 consists of 13 residues. Per germline, CDR1 MDHEN and CDR2 SYDVKM. This CDR3 is CASVLTSPYEQYF. The CDR3 DNA sequence: TGTGCCAGCGTACTTACCAGTCCCTACGAGCAGTACTTC.

This clone came up many times. This sample also contains other DNA sequences that code for the same CDR3. The CDR3 protein is CASSLGGGRETQYF. The CDR3 nucleotides are TGTGCCAGCAGCTTAGGTGGCGGGAGAGAGACCCAGTACTTC. The chain links TRBV11-3 to TRBJ2-5; TRBD2 agrees at 7 bases. CDR1 is SGHNT, CDR2 YENEEA, per germline. Unmatched junction bases numbered 3, after V lost 1 base and J lost 4 bases. The CDR3 extends over 14 amino acids.

A remark on this clone: A much more abundant neighbour one base away suggests this may be a read error. The chain joins TRBV27 to TRBJ2-3, with 8 bases identical to TRBD2. The germline V gene encodes CDR1 MNHEY and CDR2 SMNVEV (reference sequence). J lost 5 bases, V lost 4 bases, and 5 bases had no gene match. The CDR3 length is 14 residues. CDR3 in DNA: TGTGCCAGCAGTTACGCGGGGGGCGTAGATACGCAGTATTTT. This encodes CASSYAGGVDTQYF.

This clone was detected only once. This chain connects TRBV6-6 to TRBJ2-3; D gene unclear. Deletions cut 0 bases from V and 6 bases from J, with 13 bases between. The CDR3 is 15 residues long. Germline-derived CDR1 and CDR2 are MNHNY and SVGAGI (reference sequence). The CDR3 DNA reads TGTGCCAGCAGTTACTCTAGCCCCGCCTTGGATACGCAGTATTTT. This codes for CASSYSSPALDTQYF.

In regard to this clone: A far larger clone lies a single base away; this is likely a read error. V is TRBV5-1 and J is TRBJ2-2; 12 bases fit TRBD1. In germline, CDR1 is SGHRS, CDR2 YFSETQ. The CDR3 length is 16 residues. CDR3 bases: TGCACCAGCAGCTTCCTGGGACAGGGGGCAGGCGGGGAGCTGTTTTTT. Its translation is CTSSFLGQGAGGELFF.

The J gene is TRBJ2-7, the V gene TRBV10-2; D ambiguous. CDR3 length: 12 residues. Germline V gives CDR1 WSHSY, CDR2 SAAADI. The V and J ends lost 5 bases and 3 bases respectively, with 8 bases between them. DNA for the CDR3: TGCGCCAGCAGTCCAGACATCTACGAGCAGTACTTC. Translation: CASSPDIYEQYF.

This chain connects TRBV5-1 to TRBJ2-1; the match to TRBD2 covers 9 bases. Germline V lookup: CDR1 SGHRS, CDR2 YFSETQ. This CDR3 has 16 amino acids. V lost 0 bases to trimming and J lost 6 bases; unmatched junction nucleotides: 7. DNA for the CDR3: TGCGCCAGCAGCTTGGGAGGTGCGGGAGGGTTCAATGAGCAGTTCTTC. Its protein is CASSLGGAGGFNEQFF.

The CDR3 loop is CASSQARGQRTDTQYF. DNA for the CDR3: TGCGCCAGCAGCCAAGCCCGGGGCCAACGCACAGATACGCAGTATTTT. This sequence joins TRBV4-1 and TRBJ2-3, with D perhaps being TRBD1 or TRBD2 (5 bases each). CDR1 MGHRA and CDR2 YSYEKL come from the germline V gene. V was clipped by 1 base and J by 1 base, with 12 bases between them. This CDR3 contains 16 residues.

As for this clone: A much larger clone differs by one base, so this may be a read error. The chain couples TRBV5-5 to TRBJ2-7; D unclear. This CDR3 has 13 residues. Germline CDR1 and CDR2: SGHKS and YYEKEE (reference sequence). CDR3 protein: CANSYEWRYEQYF. CDR3 bases: TGTGCCAACAGCTACGAATGGCGGTACGAGCAGTACTTC.

This clone was found a few times. The chain carries TRBV19 and TRBJ2-1; D may match TRBD1 or TRBD2 (5 bases each). From germline, CDR1 is LNHDA and CDR2 SQIVND (reference sequence). Trimming removed 2 bases from V and 7 bases from J, with 12 bases in between. CDR3 length: 14 amino acids. DNA for the CDR3: TGTGCCAGTAGTATACAGGGAACGGGGAATGAGCAGTTCTTC. Translated, it gives CASSIQGTGNEQFF.

This clone has just one count. J is TRBJ1-6 and V is TRBV30; D is possibly TRBD1 (5 bases). V was pared by 8 bases and J by 9 bases, with 20 bases between. The CDR3 loop spans 14 amino acids. Looked up from germline, CDR1 is GTSNPN and CDR2 is SVGIG (reference sequence). The CDR3 protein is CARADHGGASPLHF. CDR3 nucleotides: TGTGCCCGGGCAGATCACGGGGGTGCTTCACCCCTCCACTTT.

The chain links TRBV29-1 to TRBJ2-1; D possibly corresponds to TRBD1 (5 bases). The germline gives CDR1 SQVTM, CDR2 ANQGSEA. The CDR3 is made up of 11 amino acids. V lost 7 bases to trimming and J lost 10 bases, with 14 bases between them. The CDR3 here is CSGQYRTEQFF. The CDR3 nucleotides read TGCAGCGGACAGTATAGGACGGAGCAGTTCTTC.

About this clone itself: Other DNA sequences within the sample encode an identical CDR3. V and J are TRBV28 and TRBJ1-1, with TRBD1 matching over 7 bases. V lost 3 bases to trimming and J lost 0 bases; unmatched junction nucleotides: 1. The CDR3 runs 14 residues. Germline lookup yields CDR1 MDHEN and CDR2 SYDVKM. The CDR3 bases are TGTGCCAGCAGTTTGGGACAGATGAACACTGAAGCTTTCTTT. Its translation is CASSLGQMNTEAFF.

This chain joins TRBV30 and TRBJ1-5; D gene ambiguous. CDR1 GTSNPN and CDR2 SVGIG come from the germline V gene (reference sequence). This CDR3 is built from 13 residues. Trimming took 2 bases from V and 5 from J, leaving 10 bases between them. The CDR3, as DNA: TGTGCCTGGAGTTCGGGAGATTATCAGCCCCAGCATTTT. It codes for CAWSSGDYQPQHF.